These 21 T cell receptor beta chains were all obtained from the same sample, sequenced in a study of regulatory T cells in long-lasting Graves disease. Combining iRepertoire HTBI primers with Arm-PCR of CDR3 regions, the authors built TCR beta libraries. TCRdb called the multiplex PCR reads again in MiXCR, with one record for every CDR3 protein. The sample holds about 520,000 distinct CDR3 sequences; about 12% are singletons and the top ten take around 10%. As to time point: newly diagnosed GD, antithyroid drugs for less than 3 months. Preparation of the TCR library used RNA extracted from PBMCs. The sample also formed part of further work on T cells in Graves' hyperthyroidism and ophthalmopathy.

The sequences come from peripheral blood mononuclear cells (PBMCs), collected at new diagnosis, from a patient treated with antithyroid drugs. These receptors were collected from a woman between 25 and 40 years old with Graves disease.

This clonotype has ten or more counts. The rearrangement links TRBV12-3 or TRBV12-4 to TRBJ2-7; 9 nucleotides line up with TRBD1. V lost 7 bases to trimming and J lost 0 bases; unmatched junction nucleotides: 4. The CDR3 consists of 14 residues. CDR3 DNA sequence: TGTGCCAGCACTTGGACAGGGGTCTCCTACGAGCAGTACTTC. Protein sequence: CASTWTGVSYEQYF.

This clonotype showed up many times. CDR3 amino acids: CASRFIASNQPQHF. In DNA, the CDR3 is TGTGCCAGCAGGTTTATAGCTAGCAATCAGCCCCAGCATTTT. The rearrangement links TRBV6-1 to TRBJ1-5, with no clear D. The germline V and J ends were trimmed by 6 bases and 0 bases, with 9 bases remaining between them. The CDR3 spans 14 residues. Germline V gene lookup returns CDR1 MNHNS and CDR2 SASEGT.

This clonotype has just a few counts. The genes are TRBV9 and TRBJ2-5, with 9 nucleotides matching TRBD1. This CDR3 region has 16 residues. The junction had 9 bases not matched to a gene; V was cut back by 2 bases and J by 4 bases. The V gene's germline CDR1 is SGDLS and CDR2 YYNGEE. This CDR3 reads CASSVGDRVSLETQYF. The CDR3 DNA sequence: TGTGCCAGCAGCGTTGGGGACAGGGTTAGCTTAGAGACCCAGTACTTC. Looking up the rest from reference TRBV9 and TRBJ2-5 gives the full variable domain: DSGVTQTPKHLITATGQRVTLRCSPRSGDLSVYWYQQSLDQGLQFLIQYYNGEERAKGNILERFSAQQFPDLHSELNLSSLELGDSALYFCASSVGDRVSLETQYFGPGTRLLVL.

This clonotype was detected only a few times. CDR3 DNA: TGCGCCAGCAGCCGACCGGTGGGAGGCACCGGGGAGCTGTTTTTT. It is translated as CASSRPVGGTGELFF. The chain uses TRBV4-1 and TRBJ2-2, with D maybe TRBD2 (6 bases). The CDR3 loop spans 15 amino acids. V was trimmed by 4 bases and J by 4 bases, leaving 13 bases between them. CDR1 is MGHRA, CDR2 YSYEKL, per germline.

This clonotype was observed at least ten times. This sequence joins TRBV12-3 or TRBV12-4 and TRBJ1-1, with D hard to call. V was cut by 2 bases and J by 1 base, with 5 bases left in between. The CDR3 sequence is 13 residues long. CDR3 DNA sequence: TGTGCCAGCAGTTTACACGCGAACACTGAAGCTTTCTTT. Its protein product is CASSLHANTEAFF.

The table lists this clonotype with a few counts. This chain connects TRBV19 to TRBJ2-1; no clear D. This CDR3 comprises 16 residues. Trimming shortened V by 1 base and J by 0 bases, and 10 bases separated the two germline ends. Germline V gives CDR1 LNHDA, CDR2 SQIVND (reference sequence). In DNA, the CDR3 is TGTGCCAGTAGTATAGGTCCCTTACGCTCCTACAATGAGCAGTTCTTC. Residues: CASSIGPLRSYNEQFF.

This clonotype came up many times. J is TRBJ2-1 and V is TRBV27; TRBD2 matches 7 bases. CDR3 length: 18 residues. The ends lost 2 bases at V and 3 bases at J; junction bases unmatched: 13. Germline V gene sequence: CDR1 MNHEY, CDR2 SMNVEV (reference sequence). DNA of the CDR3: TGTGCCAGCAGTTTACGCGGGTTGTATGCTAGCGGCTACAATGAGCAGTTCTTC. Amino acids: CASSLRGLYASGYNEQFF.

Only a few counts were recorded for this clonotype. The chain joins TRBV7-2 to TRBJ2-1; D is uncertain. The CDR3 sequence is 13 residues long. Trimming took 2 bases from V and 4 from J, leaving 6 bases between them. The germline V gene has CDR1 SGHTA and CDR2 FQGNSA. As DNA, the CDR3 is TGTGCCAGCAGCTTACCGATTTACAATGAGCAGTTCTTC. It translates to CASSLPIYNEQFF.

This clonotype has ten or more counts. V usage is TRBV28 and J usage is TRBJ2-7; 8 bases align to TRBD2. The CDR3 has 15 residues. V lost 3 bases to trimming and J lost 6 bases; unmatched junction nucleotides: 10. Germline V gene sequence: CDR1 MDHEN, CDR2 SYDVKM. The CDR3 spells CASSLAGGGKGEQYF. The CDR3 DNA follows: TGTGCCAGCAGTTTGGCAGGCGGGGGGAAGGGCGAGCAGTACTTC.

In its sample, this clonotype was seen many times. The genes are TRBV7-9 and TRBJ1-2; no clear D. The CDR3 contains 15 residues. Germline loops: CDR1 SEHNR, CDR2 FQNEAQ (reference sequence). V was cut by 1 base and J by 4 bases, with 13 bases left in between. In DNA form, the CDR3 reads TGTGCCAGCAGCTTAGGGGCAGCCCGTCGCTATGGCTACACCTTC. It specifies CASSLGAARRYGYTF.

This clonotype was recorded many times. The chain couples TRBV5-1 to TRBJ1-4; 7 nucleotides agree with TRBD1. The CDR3 has 15 amino acids. The trim removed 3 bases at V and 8 bases at J, leaving 10 bases unmatched. The germline gives CDR1 SGHRS, CDR2 YFSETQ. The chain's CDR3 is CASSWTGQRNEKLFF. In DNA form, the CDR3 reads TGCGCCAGCAGCTGGACGGGACAGAGGAACGAAAAACTGTTTTTT.

The CDR3 nucleotides are TGTGCCAGCAGCCAAGAGGGAGCAGCGGGAGGGTATGAGCAGTTCTTC. Encoded protein: CASSQEGAAGGYEQFF. The rearrangement joins TRBV4-2 to TRBJ2-5, with 10 bases identical to TRBD2. The DNA end lines up better with TRBJ2-1; the J call may be wrong. There are 16 residues in the CDR3. Per germline, CDR1 LGHNA and CDR2 YNFKEQ.

CDR3 DNA: TGTGCCAGCAGCCAAAATCGTTTTCCGGGAAGCTCTGGAAACACCATATATTTT. As protein: CASSQNRFPGSSGNTIYF. This sequence joins TRBV7-8 and TRBJ1-3, with D unresolved. Germline V gene lookup returns CDR1 SGHVS and CDR2 FQNEAQ. Deletions cut 5 bases from V and 0 bases from J, with 20 bases between. This CDR3 contains 18 residues.

This clonotype was observed at least ten times. V is TRBV24-1 and J is TRBJ1-3, with D unclear. CDR1 is KGHDR and CDR2 is SFDVKD in the germline V gene. CDR3 length: 15 residues. The ends were cut back, 5 bases at V and 0 bases at J, with 10 bases in the middle. As DNA, the CDR3 is TGTGCCACCAGTGTGGGCCAGAGCTCTGGAAACACCATATATTTT. Translating it yields CATSVGQSSGNTIYF.

This clonotype occurred a few times. The CDR3: CASMGPTGLNTEAFF. In DNA, the CDR3 is TGTGCCAGCATGGGGCCGACAGGGCTGAACACTGAAGCTTTCTTT. This sequence joins TRBV6-1 and TRBJ1-1; 7 positions agree with TRBD1. This CDR3 is 15 amino acids long. The germline CDR1 and CDR2 sequences are MNHNS and SASEGT. V gave up 7 bases and J gave up 0 bases; unmatched junction bases: 8.

This chain links TRBV25-1 with TRBJ1-2, with D uncertain. Deletions cut 3 bases from V and 7 bases from J, with 15 bases between. CDR1 is MGHDK, CDR2 SYGVNS, per germline. The CDR3 is 14 residues long. CDR3 sequence (DNA): TGTGCCAGCAGTGAGTCCCTCTGGGGATTTGGCTACACCTTC. Protein: CASSESLWGFGYTF.

This clonotype was detected ten times or more. V and J are TRBV19 and TRBJ1-2, with TRBD1 as a possible D gene (6 bases). The length of the CDR3 is 15 residues. CDR1 LNHDA and CDR2 SQIVND come from the germline V gene (reference sequence). Trimming left V 3 bases short and J 4 bases short, with 15 bases between. In DNA form, the CDR3 reads TGTGCCAGTAGTATGGGGGCCAGCCGGGGCTATGGCTACACCTTC. Protein: CASSMGASRGYGYTF.

This clonotype was detected many times. The CDR3 is CASSRLPGQIKNIQYF. In DNA form, the CDR3 reads TGTGCCAGCAGTCGACTACCGGGACAGATAAAAAACATTCAGTACTTC. This rearrangement joins TRBV2 to TRBJ2-4; 7 bases are shared with TRBD1. The CDR3 covers 16 residues. The J segment lost 4 bases and the V segment lost 5 bases, leaving 11 bases of the junction unmatched. CDR1 is SNHLY, CDR2 FYNNEI, per germline.

This clonotype was seen only a few times. This chain links TRBV11-2 with TRBJ1-4; 8 bases match TRBD1. Germline V CDR1 and CDR2: SGHAT, FQNNGV. The CDR3 is 18 residues long. The V gene end was trimmed by 5 bases and the J gene end by 6 bases; junction bases not matched to a gene: 17. This CDR3 is CASSHVPGQVEGDEKLFF. CDR3 DNA: TGTGCCAGCAGCCATGTCCCGGGACAGGTGGAAGGGGATGAAAAACTGTTTTTT.

This clonotype was observed at least ten times. The chain recombines TRBV2 with TRBJ2-2; TRBD2 matches 7 bases. Germline V gives CDR1 SNHLY, CDR2 FYNNEI. This CDR3 is 15 amino acids long. With 6 bases clipped from V and 6 bases from J, the junction kept 10 bases outside the gene matches. CDR3: CASSAGLGPSGELFF. CDR3 DNA: TGTGCCAGCAGCGCTGGACTAGGCCCCTCCGGGGAGCTGTTTTTT.

The genes are TRBV20-1 and TRBJ1-2, with TRBD1 matching 7 bases. This CDR3 has 12 residues. The V and J ends lost 3 bases and 6 bases, in that order; junction bases with no gene match: 4. CDR1 and CDR2 from the germline V gene are DFQATT and SNEGSKA (reference sequence). CDR3 region: CSASKQGNGYTF. The CDR3 nucleotides are TGCAGTGCTAGCAAACAGGGGAATGGCTACACCTTC.